This TCR beta chain stems from a study of CXCR3-negative and CXCR3-positive naive CD8 T cells. Each TRB cDNA library was prepared by 5' RACE (with UMI labels). TCRdb reanalyzed the 5' RACE reads and collapses them to one entry per CDR3 protein, without DNA. The listing contains 130,000 to 150,000 distinct CDR3 sequences. The germline V gene encodes CDR1 ENHRY and CDR2 SYGVKD. The CDR3 runs 14 residues. On this clonotype: Its antigen is unknown.

Notes on the study in general: Relative to CXCR3-negative naive cells, CXCR3-positive naive cells had more hydrophobic TRB CDR3s.

This receptor was identified in a human donor in good health. Some clones in this sample may be carry-over from other donors' samples. Input material: naive CXCR3+ CD8+ T cells from blood. Subset indicated: CD45RO-CCR7+CD27+CD95- naive CD8+ T cells expressing CXCR3 (TNR3+). The chain is built from TRBV10-3 and TRBJ2-7; the TCRdb D gene call, TRBD1, has no DNA to confirm it. CDR3 region: CAISEGRGFGEQYF.